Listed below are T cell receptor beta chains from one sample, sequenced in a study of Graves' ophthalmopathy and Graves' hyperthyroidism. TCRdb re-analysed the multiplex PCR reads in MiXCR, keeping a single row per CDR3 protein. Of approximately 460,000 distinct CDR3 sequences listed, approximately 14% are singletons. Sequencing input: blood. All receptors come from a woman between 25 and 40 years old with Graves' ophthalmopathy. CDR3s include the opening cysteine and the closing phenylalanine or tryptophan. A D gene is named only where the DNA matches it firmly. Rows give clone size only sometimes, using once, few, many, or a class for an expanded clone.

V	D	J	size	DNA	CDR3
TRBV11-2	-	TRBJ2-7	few	TGTGCCAGCAGCTGGAGGACGGCAGCCTACGAGCAGTACTTC	CASSWRTAAYEQYF
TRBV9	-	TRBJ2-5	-	TGTGCCAGCAGCCCAGAGGGGGGGGGACAAGAGACCCAGTACTTC	CASSPEGGGQETQYF
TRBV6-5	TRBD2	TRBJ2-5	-	TGTGCCAGCAGTTACTACGGCGGGGGGATGGAGACCCAGTACTTC	CASSYYGGGMETQYF
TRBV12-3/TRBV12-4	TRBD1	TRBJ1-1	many	TGTGCCAGCAGTTTGGCAGGGGGAGTTGGTGGCACTGAAGCTTTCTTT	CASSLAGGVGGTEAFF
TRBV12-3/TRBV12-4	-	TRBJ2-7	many	TGTGCCAGCAGTTTGGGACCCTACCTTTACGAGCAGTACTTC	CASSLGPYLYEQYF
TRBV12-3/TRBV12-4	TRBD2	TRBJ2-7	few	TGTGCCAGCAGTGCTAGCGGGCTGACCTCCTACGAGCAGTACTTC	CASSASGLTSYEQYF
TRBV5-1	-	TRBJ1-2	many	TGCGCCAGCAGCTTGGCCTATGAACTCTCTGGCTACACCTTC	CASSLAYELSGYTF
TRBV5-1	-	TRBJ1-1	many	TGCGCCAGCAGCGTAGAACCGGGACACGGACGCCCCACTGAAGCTTTCTTT	CASSVEPGHGRPTEAFF
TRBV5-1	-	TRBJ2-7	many	TGCGCCAGCAGCTTGGGTCGAATAGTCGGCGAGCAGTACTTC	CASSLGRIVGEQYF
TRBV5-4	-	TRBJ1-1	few	TGTGCCAGTAAAACGGCGGGGGGAGCTGAAGCTTTCTTT	CASKTAGGAEAFF
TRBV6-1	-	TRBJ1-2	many	TGTGCCAGCAGTGAAGGGAATGGAGGGTCCTATGGCTACACCTTC	CASSEGNGGSYGYTF